This T cell receptor beta chain appears in the sequencing data of a study of human T cells and chemical hapten exposure. TCRdb fed the RACE reads into MiXCR, producing one record per CDR3 protein. The sample includes about 37,000 distinct CDR3 sequences, roughly 5.5% of them seen just once. This clonotype showed up just a few times. Its target is not known. General observations from the study: The number of TCRs above 1 in 1000 frequency did not change after DPC sensitization.

As for time point: healthy volunteer bleed at 6 weeks. Total RNA came from unfractionated whole blood. The germline gives CDR1 SQVTM, CDR2 ANQGSEA. Trimming took off 3 bases at V and 5 bases at J, with 8 bases between the two ends. This CDR3 comprises 12 residues. Material: whole blood. The genes are TRBV29-1 and TRBJ1-5; D not certain. The sequence was collected from a human donor in good health. Some clones in this sample may be carry-over from other donors' samples. CDR3 residues: CSVESEDQPQHF. The CDR3 region has the DNA TGCAGCGTTGAGTCAGAAGATCAGCCCCAGCATTTT.